Included here is one TCR beta chain sequence, with context. Antigen: not known. The authors made the TRB cDNA libraries by 5' RACE using UMI labels. TCRdb reprocessed the 5' RACE reads and keeps a single row for each CDR3 protein, giving no DNA. This table lists approximately 90,000 distinct CDR3 sequences. The sample comes from a study of CXCR3-negative and CXCR3-positive naive CD8 T cells. Looking at the study overall: Sequencing yielded roughly 130 million TRB reads, roughly 1.5 +/- 0.3 million per library. Findings of the study overall: Naive CXCR3-positive and CXCR3-negative cells shared TRBV-TRBJ usage; memory cells diverged. CXCR3-positive naive cells carried more hydrophobic TRB CDR3s than CXCR3-negative ones.

Cells that were CD45RO-CCR7+CD27+CD95- constituted naive CD8+ T cells. The CDR3 runs 13 residues. Germline-derived CDR1 and CDR2 are SGHNT and YYREEE (reference sequence). This TCR derives from a human donor in good health. Some clones in this sample may be carry-over from other donors' samples. The sample taken for sequencing was naive CXCR3+ CD8+ T cells from blood. Subset described: CD45RO-CCR7+CD27+CD95- naive CD8+ T cells expressing CXCR3 (TNR3+). The chain combines TRBV5-4 with TRBJ2-7; the D call from TCRdb, TRBD2, cannot be confirmed without DNA. The CDR3 sequence: CASSSGLAGEMYF.